Shown below are 32 T cell receptor beta chains from a single sample sequenced in a study of OX40 agonist ivuxolimab in advanced cancers. To prepare the library, the immunoSEQ multiplex PCR assay was applied. TCRdb obtained this table from immuneACCESS and retained in-frame rearrangements with V and J assigned. These tables miss some clones; where compared with another copy, unresolved V genes account for less than half of the shortfall, and the remainder is unexplained. In this sample the table shows about 100,000 clones, roughly 90% of which occur a single time. The ten largest clones take up approximately 0.55% of the sample. The starting material was CD4+ or CD8+ T cells sorted from blood, obtained in a trial of the OX40 agonist ivuxolimab. Receptors were obtained from an adult with an advanced solid tumor such as melanoma, head and neck, liver or kidney cancer.

V and J are TRBV5-4 and TRBJ2-5, with D perhaps matching TRBD1 (7 bases). V was pared by 4 bases and J by 3 bases, with 16 bases between. From germline, CDR1 is SGHNT and CDR2 YYREEE (reference sequence). The CDR3 covers 15 residues. Here the CDR3 DNA reads TGTGCCAGCAGCATGCGGGACAGAAACGAAGAGACCCAGTACTTC. Translation: CASSMRDRNEETQYF. Filled out from reference TRBV5-4 and TRBJ2-5, the complete variable domain reads ETGVTQSPTHLIKTRGQQVTLRCSSQSGHNTVSWYQQALGQGPQFIFQYYREEENGRGNFPPRFSGLQFPNYSSELNVNALELDDSALYLCASSMRDRNEETQYFGPGTRLLVL.

The rearrangement links TRBV7-2 to TRBJ2-6, with D tentatively TRBD1 or TRBD2 (6 bases each). Germline CDR1 and CDR2: SGHTA and FQGNSA. V dropped 8 bases and J dropped 0 bases, with 20 bases sitting between them. This CDR3 comprises 18 residues. CDR3 coding DNA: TGTGCCAGCCGACCTAGGGGGGCTCCTCTCTCTGGGGCCAACGTCCTGACTTTC. Protein product: CASRPRGAPLSGANVLTF. Variable domain in full (rest from reference TRBV7-2 and TRBJ2-6): GAGVSQSPSNKVTEKGKDVELRCDPISGHTALYWYRQSLGQGLEFLIYFQGNSAPDKSGLPSDRFSAERTGGSVSTLTIQRTQQEDSAVYLCASRPRGAPLSGANVLTFGAGSRLTVL.

This chain uses TRBV15 with TRBJ2-7; 8 bases agree with TRBD2. Germline V gene lookup returns CDR1 LNHNV and CDR2 YYDKDF (reference sequence). The CDR3 contains 14 residues. After removal of 0 bases from V and 6 bases from J, the junction contained 4 bases not matched to a gene. The chain's CDR3 is CATSRDAGTSEQYF. In DNA form, the CDR3 reads TGTGCCACCAGCAGAGATGCAGGGACTAGCGAGCAGTACTTC.

The rearrangement uses TRBV7-2 and TRBJ2-5, with TRBD2 matching 12 bases. Germline V gives CDR1 SGHTA, CDR2 FQGNSA. This CDR3 contains 16 residues. Unmatched junction bases numbered 10, after V lost 4 bases and J lost 7 bases. The CDR3 bases are TGTGCCAGCAGCTCTAACCCGACTAGCGGGAGTTCGACCCAGTACTTC. The encoded protein is CASSSNPTSGSSTQYF.

The chain uses TRBV14 and TRBJ2-6, with 9 bases lining up with TRBD1. This CDR3 region has 20 residues. CDR1 and CDR2 (germline): SGHDN, FVKESK. Trimming cost V 0 bases and J 4 bases; bases outside gene matches: 13. This CDR3 reads CASSQEWMGTGQQGANVLTF. In DNA, the CDR3 is TGTGCCAGCAGCCAAGAATGGATGGGGACAGGGCAACAAGGGGCCAACGTCCTGACTTTC.

This chain links TRBV28 with TRBJ2-2, with 7 bases matching TRBD1. The V segment lost 6 bases and the J segment 2 bases; nucleotides outside the gene matches: 6. This CDR3 region has 15 residues. In germline, CDR1 is MDHEN, CDR2 SYDVKM. CDR3 protein: CASRLDRRNTGELFF. The DNA of the CDR3 is TGTGCCAGCAGACTGGACAGGCGTAACACCGGGGAGCTGTTTTTT. The entire variable domain, with the rest obtained from reference TRBV28 and TRBJ2-2, is as follows: DVKVTQSSRYLVKRTGEKVFLECVQDMDHENMFWYRQDPGLGLRLIYFSYDVKMKEKGDIPEGYSVSREKKERFSLILESASTNQTSMYLCASRLDRRNTGELFFGEGSRLTVL.

Turning to this clone: Other DNA sequences in this sample translate to the same CDR3. The chain links TRBV6-5 to TRBJ1-5, with D possibly TRBD1 on 6 matching bases. The CDR3 extends over 15 amino acids. CDR1 and CDR2 from the germline V gene are MNHEY and SVGAGI. The V gene lost 2 bases and the J gene lost 0 bases, with 8 bases spanning the gap. The CDR3 region has the DNA TGTGCCAGCAGTTACGGAGGGGGTAGCAATCAGCCCCAGCATTTT. Its protein is CASSYGGGSNQPQHF.

This chain uses TRBV6-5 with TRBJ1-2; 9 nucleotides align to TRBD1. Unmatched junction bases numbered 3, after V lost 4 bases and J lost 0 bases. The CDR3 extends over 15 amino acids. Germline CDR1 MNHEY, CDR2 SVGAGI. The CDR3 region has the DNA TGTGCCAGCAGTTCGGGACAGGGACCTAACTATGGCTACACCTTC. Amino acids: CASSSGQGPNYGYTF.

V gene TRBV5-4 combines with J gene TRBJ2-3; tentative D call: TRBD2 (6 bases). The CDR3 contains 17 residues. Trimming pared 0 bases from V and 5 bases from J, leaving 19 bases between. Looked up from germline, CDR1 is SGHNT and CDR2 is YYREEE (reference sequence). The CDR3 nucleotides are TGTGCCAGCAGCTTGGTGGGGGGAGCCAACACGGGAGATACGCAGTATTTT. Amino acid sequence: CASSLVGGANTGDTQYF.

The chain joins TRBV5-1 to TRBJ1-1; D not certain. Germline lookup yields CDR1 SGHRS and CDR2 YFSETQ. The CDR3 has 12 amino acids. V lost 4 bases and J 1 base, leaving 5 bases between the germline ends. CDR3 bases: TGCGCCAGCAGCCCTCCGAACACTGAAGCTTTCTTT. The encoded protein is CASSPPNTEAFF.

CDR3 nucleotides: TGTGCCAGCAGCGTAGGTCCAGATACGCAGTATTTT. It specifies CASSVGPDTQYF. V usage is TRBV9 and J usage is TRBJ2-3; D call uncertain. This CDR3 has 12 amino acids. The germline V and J ends were trimmed by 0 bases and 4 bases, with 3 bases remaining between them. Per the germline V gene, CDR1 is SGDLS and CDR2 is YYNGEE.

This chain connects TRBV6-1 to TRBJ1-3; no clear D. V was clipped by 4 bases and J by 0 bases, with 7 bases between them. Germline lookup yields CDR1 MNHNS and CDR2 SASEGT. The CDR3 length is 14 residues. CDR3: CASSGLASGNTIYF. The CDR3 DNA follows: TGTGCCAGCAGTGGGCTAGCCTCTGGAAACACCATATATTTT.

This rearrangement joins TRBV4-1 to TRBJ2-1; no firm D call. Germline lookup yields CDR1 MGHRA and CDR2 YSYEKL. V was trimmed by 4 bases and J by 3 bases, leaving 16 bases between them. CDR3 length: 16 amino acids. As DNA, the CDR3 is TGCGCCAGCAGCCGCTCTGCGAGGAGCCACTACAATGAGCAGTTCTTC. Amino acids: CASSRSARSHYNEQFF.

V gene TRBV28 combines with J gene TRBJ1-4; 8 bases align to TRBD1. Germline V CDR1 and CDR2: MDHEN, SYDVKM. With V trimmed by 1 base and J by 10 bases, 11 bases remained unmatched. The CDR3 runs to 16 residues. The CDR3 sequence is CASSLYRGLSFGKLFF. CDR3 nucleotides: TGTGCCAGCAGTTTATACAGGGGGTTGTCGTTTGGAAAACTGTTTTTT.

The V and J genes are TRBV18 and TRBJ2-3; D remains unclear. The germline V gene has CDR1 KGHSH and CDR2 LQKENI. The CDR3 spans 17 residues. Trimming cost V 0 bases and J 2 bases, with 15 bases left between them. The CDR3 nucleotides are TGTGCCAGCTCACCACCGAAGCAGCTAATAAACACAGATACGCAGTATTTT. Translation: CASSPPKQLINTDTQYF.

The gene calls are TRBV2 and TRBJ2-5; the D is unclear. This CDR3 contains 14 residues. Per germline, CDR1 SNHLY and CDR2 FYNNEI. Trimming stripped 0 bases from V and 5 bases from J, with 10 bases between. CDR3 nucleotide sequence: TGTGCCAGCAGTGAAGCCGTGATTCGCGAGACCCAGTACTTC. Translation: CASSEAVIRETQYF.

The chain joins TRBV7-2 to TRBJ2-3, with 9 nucleotides matching TRBD2. This CDR3 is built from 15 residues. V dropped 4 bases and J dropped 5; count of bases not matched to a gene: 7. Germline V gene lookup returns CDR1 SGHTA and CDR2 FQGNSA. The CDR3, as DNA: TGTGCCAGCAGCTATAGCGGGAGTAATGGAGATACGCAGTATTTT. The encoded protein is CASSYSGSNGDTQYF.

V gene TRBV7-9 combines with J gene TRBJ2-7, with 12 bases aligning to TRBD1. The length of the CDR3 is 14 residues. Trimming at V came to 10 bases and at J to 3 bases, leaving 7 bases not matched to a gene. CDR1 SEHNR and CDR2 FQNEAQ come from the germline V gene (reference sequence). DNA for the CDR3: TGTGCCACCTATGGGACAGGGGGCAGCTACGAGCAGTACTTC. As protein: CATYGTGGSYEQYF.

The chain is built from TRBV18 and TRBJ1-2; D remains unclear. The V and J ends lost 4 bases and 3 bases respectively, with 12 bases between them. The CDR3 contains 14 residues. Per the germline V gene, CDR1 is KGHSH and CDR2 is LQKENI. The CDR3 sequence is CASSRMWLDYGYTF. The CDR3 nucleotides read TGTGCCAGCTCACGAATGTGGTTGGACTATGGCTACACCTTC.

The chain carries TRBV2 and TRBJ1-5; maybe TRBD1 (6 bases). The CDR3 has 14 amino acids. Looked up from germline, CDR1 is SNHLY and CDR2 is FYNNEI. V was cut by 4 bases and J by 6 bases, with 13 bases left in between. CDR3 sequence: CASSGTVGTQPQHF. The CDR3 coding sequence is TGTGCCAGCAGTGGGACAGTGGGGACTCAGCCCCAGCATTTT. Variable domain in full (rest from reference TRBV2 and TRBJ1-5): EPEVTQTPSHQVTQMGQEVILRCVPISNHLYFYWYRQILGQKVEFLVSFYNNEISEKSEIFDDQFSVERPDGSNFTLKIRSTKLEDSAMYFCASSGTVGTQPQHFGDGTRLSIL.

This chain uses TRBV27 with TRBJ2-7; the D gene could be TRBD1 or TRBD2 (5 bases each). Germline loops: CDR1 MNHEY, CDR2 SMNVEV (reference sequence). V dropped 2 bases and J dropped 7 bases, with 12 bases sitting between them. This CDR3 has 13 amino acids. The CDR3: CASSLQTGREQYF. CDR3 bases: TGTGCCAGCAGTTTACAAACGGGACGAGAGCAGTACTTC.

The chain couples TRBV28 to TRBJ2-1; tentative D call: TRBD2 (5 bases). The V gene's germline CDR1 is MDHEN and CDR2 SYDVKM. V lost 3 bases to trimming and J lost 9 bases, with 6 bases between them. This CDR3 spans 11 amino acids. The CDR3 nucleotides are TGTGCCAGCAGTTTTGAGGGTGAGCAGTTCTTC. This encodes CASSFEGEQFF.

This clone was detected only once. This chain connects TRBV27 to TRBJ2-7; 8 nucleotides align to TRBD2. Losses at the gene ends were 7 bases for V and 4 bases for J; bases not matched to a gene: 27. The V gene's germline CDR1 is MNHEY and CDR2 SMNVEV (reference sequence). This CDR3 spans 20 amino acids. The CDR3 DNA reads as TGTGCCAGCATACTACGACCACCGGGACTAGTAAGTGGGGGAAGATACGAGCAGTACTTC. Translation gives CASILRPPGLVSGGRYEQYF.

The chain couples TRBV9 to TRBJ2-1; 7 bases fit TRBD2. Germline assignment: CDR1 SGDLS and CDR2 YYNGEE. The CDR3 consists of 16 residues. The V gene end was trimmed by 0 bases and the J gene end by 7 bases; junction bases not matched to a gene: 10. This CDR3 is CASSVVGGGSLNEQFF. CDR3 bases: TGTGCCAGCAGCGTAGTAGGCGGGGGATCTTTGAATGAGCAGTTCTTC.

The J gene is TRBJ2-4, the V gene TRBV6-1; D not resolved. CDR1 and CDR2 (germline): MNHNS, SASEGT. V was pared by 6 bases and J by 0 bases, with 9 bases between. The CDR3 loop spans 14 amino acids. The CDR3 region is CASSAGPAKNIQYF. The CDR3 bases are TGTGCCAGCAGCGCCGGGCCAGCCAAAAACATTCAGTACTTC.

The CDR3 sequence: CASSLGTGSSYEQYF. In nucleotides, the CDR3 is TGTGCCAGCAGTTTAGGGACAGGGAGCTCCTACGAGCAGTACTTC. The V call is TRBV28, the J call TRBJ2-7, with 9 bases fitting TRBD1. Germline-derived CDR1 and CDR2 are MDHEN and SYDVKM. Germline trimming cut 2 bases from V and 0 bases from J; bases unmatched to any gene: 2. CDR3 size: 15 residues.

The genes are TRBV27 and TRBJ1-4; 8 bases are shared with TRBD1. Trimming at V came to 2 bases and at J to 6 bases, leaving 5 bases not matched to a gene. The CDR3 is 15 amino acids. Germline V CDR1 and CDR2: MNHEY, SMNVEV (reference sequence). The CDR3 DNA sequence: TGTGCCAGCAGTTTAGACAGGGGCTGGGATGAAAAACTGTTTTTT. Amino acids: CASSLDRGWDEKLFF.

V gene TRBV7-3 combines with J gene TRBJ2-3; D unresolved. Germline lookup yields CDR1 SGHTA and CDR2 FQGTGA. The CDR3 is made up of 13 amino acids. The V end lost 4 bases, the J end lost 6 bases, and 11 bases lay between the germline ends. CDR3 bases: TGTGCCAGCAGCTCGACGCCAATCGATACGCAGTATTTT. Translation gives CASSSTPIDTQYF.

The V gene is TRBV7-2, the J gene TRBJ2-1; 14 nucleotides line up with TRBD2. V lost 5 bases, J lost 6 bases, and 3 bases stayed unmatched. Germline values: CDR1 SGHTA, CDR2 FQGNSA. The CDR3 has 15 amino acids. CDR3 region: CASSPGTSGSNEQFF. For the CDR3, the DNA is TGTGCCAGCAGCCCTGGGACTAGCGGGAGCAATGAGCAGTTCTTC.

Details on this clone: Mismatch with germline at one junction end may stem from a read error. The CDR3 DNA reads TGTGCCAGCAGGGAAGACAGGAACCCTTCCTACGAGCAGTACTTC. Its protein is CASREDRNPSYEQYF. The chain employs TRBV2 and TRBJ2-7, with D tentatively TRBD1 (6 bases). Germline loops: CDR1 SNHLY, CDR2 FYNNEI. The CDR3 spans 15 residues.

The genes are TRBV27 and TRBJ1-1; the D is unclear. CDR1 and CDR2 (germline): MNHEY, SMNVEV (reference sequence). V was trimmed by 10 bases and J by 3 bases, leaving 18 bases between them. This CDR3 has 14 amino acids. CDR3 nucleotide sequence: TGTGCCACCAAGAAGTCCCGCCGGGACACTGAAGCTTTCTTT. Encoded protein: CATKKSRRDTEAFF.

The chain carries TRBV4-2 and TRBJ2-2, with TRBD2 matching over 11 bases. V trimming: 4 bases; J trimming: 4 bases; junction bases outside the gene matches: 8. The germline CDR1 and CDR2 sequences are LGHNA and YNFKEQ. This CDR3 is built from 17 residues. CDR3 amino acids: CASSLTLAGGPTGELFF. Written as DNA, the CDR3 is TGTGCCAGCAGCCTAACCTTAGCGGGAGGGCCCACCGGGGAGCTGTTTTTT.